Each of the 14 T cell receptor beta chains below was sequenced from the same sample in a study of PD-L1 blockade in urothelial cancer (dated by TCRdb to 2017 to 2019). Library method: the immunoSEQ multiplex PCR assay. TCRdb obtained this table from immuneACCESS and retained in-frame rearrangements with V and J assigned. These tables miss some clones; where compared with another copy, unresolved V genes account for less than half of the shortfall, and the remainder is unexplained. In all, the sample holds approximately 36,000 clones, and about 80% of those were seen once. The ten most abundant clones make up roughly a tenth of the sample. Explained via the paper, the time point label denotes: peripheral blood 6 weeks after treatment start. This sample comprised PBMCs, obtained around atezolizumab (anti-PD-L1) treatment. These receptors were collected from a man between 35 and 55 years old with urothelial cancer.

The chain couples TRBV5-1 to TRBJ2-7; D gene unclear. The V end was cut by 0 bases, the J end by 4 bases, with 11 bases between. Germline V gene sequence: CDR1 SGHRS, CDR2 YFSETQ. This CDR3 contains 14 residues. CDR3 DNA sequence: TGCGCCAGCAGCTTGGTAGTACAGCCATACGAGCAGTACTTC. It encodes CASSLVVQPYEQYF.

This clone has just a few counts. The CDR3: CASRLGAGTYEQYF. The DNA of the CDR3 is TGTGCCAGCAGACTGGGAGCGGGTACCTACGAGCAGTACTTC. The rearrangement links TRBV28 to TRBJ2-7, with D maybe TRBD2 (6 bases). The germline gives CDR1 MDHEN, CDR2 SYDVKM. The germline V and J ends were trimmed by 6 bases and 2 bases, with 14 bases remaining between them. CDR3 length equals 14 residues.

CDR3: CASSGQGPVPSEAFF. CDR3 bases: TGTGCCAGCAGCGGGCAGGGTCCCGTGCCATCTGAAGCTTTCTTT. The V gene is TRBV7-2, the J gene TRBJ1-1; D is perhaps TRBD1 (5 bases). Germline V gives CDR1 SGHTA, CDR2 FQGNSA. V shed 5 bases and J shed 6 bases, with 19 bases lying between them. This CDR3 is built from 15 residues. The variable domain in full, completed from reference TRBV7-2 and TRBJ1-1, reads GAGVSQSPSNKVTEKGKDVELRCDPISGHTALYWYRQSLGQGLEFLIYFQGNSAPDKSGLPSDRFSAERTGGSVSTLTIQRTQQEDSAVYLCASSGQGPVPSEAFFGQGTRLTVV.

J is TRBJ2-1 and V is TRBV11-3; 10 bases are shared with TRBD2. Germline-derived CDR1 and CDR2 are SGHNT and YENEEA. The CDR3 covers 17 residues. V was clipped by 5 bases and J by 5 bases; unmatched bases: 12. CDR3 protein: CASSPGRGSGRNNEQFF. CDR3 coding DNA: TGTGCCAGCAGCCCGGGCCGTGGTAGCGGGAGGAACAATGAGCAGTTCTTC.

The V gene is TRBV5-4, the J gene TRBJ1-2; a weak D match, TRBD1 (5 bases). The germline V gene has CDR1 SGHNT and CDR2 YYREEE (reference sequence). The CDR3 length is 16 residues. V lost 4 bases and J 9 bases, leaving 25 bases between the germline ends. This chain's CDR3 is CASSLPSGHSGYSYTF. Written as DNA, the CDR3 is TGTGCCAGCAGCCTCCCTTCCGGACATTCCGGGTATAGCTACACCTTC.

The rearrangement uses TRBV7-6 and TRBJ2-7, with 8 bases lining up with TRBD2. With V trimmed by 5 bases and J by 5 bases, 5 bases remained unmatched. Germline CDR1 SGHVS, CDR2 FNYEAQ. The CDR3 spans 13 residues. The CDR3 DNA reads as TGTGCCAGCAGCCCGGGGGGGGAGGACGAGCAGTACTTC. Translated, it gives CASSPGGEDEQYF.

The gene calls are TRBV28 and TRBJ1-1, with TRBD1 as a possible D gene (5 bases). Per germline, CDR1 MDHEN and CDR2 SYDVKM. V was cut by 8 bases and J by 1 base, with 8 bases left in between. The CDR3 sequence is 12 residues long. The CDR3 DNA reads TGTGCCAGCCAAAGGGGGAACACTGAAGCTTTCTTT. The encoded protein is CASQRGNTEAFF.

V and J are TRBV6-1 and TRBJ1-2; 8 bases fit TRBD1. In germline, CDR1 is MNHNS, CDR2 SASEGT. V lost 4 bases and J lost 5; bases outside the gene matches: 6. This CDR3 comprises 14 residues. The CDR3 is CASSAGQGGYGYTF. Here the CDR3 DNA reads TGTGCCAGCAGTGCCGGACAGGGAGGATATGGCTACACCTTC.

This clone was seen only a few times. The chain has TRBV19 and TRBJ2-1; the match to TRBD1 covers 8 bases. In germline, CDR1 is LNHDA, CDR2 SQIVND (reference sequence). The CDR3 contains 13 residues. V lost 6 bases and J lost 7; bases outside the gene matches: 5. DNA of the CDR3: TGTGCCAGTAGGCTACAGGGGGTGAATGAGCAGTTCTTC. Its translation is CASRLQGVNEQFF. The whole variable domain, remainder taken from reference TRBV19 and TRBJ2-1, is DGGITQSPKYLFRKEGQNVTLSCEQNLNHDAMYWYRQDPGQGLRLIYYSQIVNDFQKGDIAEGYSVSREKKESFPLTVTSAQKNPTAFYLCASRLQGVNEQFFGPGTRLTVL.

This clone has a single count. This chain connects TRBV15 to TRBJ1-1, with 10 bases lining up with TRBD1. CDR3 length: 16 residues. Germline CDR1 reads LNHNV; CDR2 reads YYDKDF (reference sequence). J was trimmed by 6 bases and V by 3 bases; bases with no gene match: 10. The CDR3, as DNA: TGTGCCACCAGCAGGGGAACCGGGACAGGGGTTCCTGAAGCTTTCTTT. It yields the protein CATSRGTGTGVPEAFF.

This clone has a single count. The chain combines TRBV30 with TRBJ2-3; the D gene is possibly TRBD1 (5 bases). The V and J ends lost 3 bases and 3 bases respectively, with 10 bases between them. CDR1 is GTSNPN and CDR2 is SVGIG in the germline V gene (reference sequence). The CDR3 contains 13 residues. The CDR3 DNA is TGTGCCTGGAGGAAACAGGCGACAGATACGCAGTATTTT. Translated: CAWRKQATDTQYF.

This chain uses TRBV4-2 with TRBJ2-3, with 8 positions matching TRBD1. The CDR3 covers 17 residues. From germline, CDR1 is LGHNA and CDR2 YNFKEQ. The V segment lost 0 bases and the J segment 1 base; nucleotides outside the gene matches: 6. Here the CDR3 reads CASSQDRQGPRTDTQYF. CDR3 DNA: TGTGCCAGCAGCCAAGATCGACAGGGGCCGCGCACAGATACGCAGTATTTT.

The gene calls are TRBV6-6 and TRBJ2-7; weak D call: TRBD1 (6 bases). This CDR3 comprises 14 residues. Germline CDR1 MNHNY, CDR2 SVGAGI (reference sequence). The V gene lost 6 bases and the J gene lost 5 bases, with 17 bases spanning the gap. CDR3 coding DNA: TGTGCCAGCAGCTCAGGGGACCCATGGGACGAGCAGTACTTC. Translated, it gives CASSSGDPWDEQYF.

In nucleotides, the CDR3 is TGCGCCAGCAGCAGCCGGACTAGCGGGAATGGCCTAAACATTCAGTACTTC. Translated, it gives CASSSRTSGNGLNIQYF. The rearrangement uses TRBV5-1 and TRBJ2-4; 12 bases align to TRBD2. Germline lookup yields CDR1 SGHRS and CDR2 YFSETQ. V dropped 4 bases and J dropped 6; count of bases not matched to a gene: 11. This CDR3 is 17 amino acids long.